This T cell receptor (beta chain) was recorded in a study of low-dose radiotherapy and immunotherapy resistance in tumors. Study information: A dose of 0.5 Gy per fraction was delivered to Cohort 1 every 2 weeks, for a total of 6.5 Gy. The schedule for Cohort 2 used 1 Gy per fraction every two weeks, which added up to 13 Gy over 26 weeks. Aspirin 300 mg, taken orally and daily, was given to patients for four cycles from cycle 1 day 1.

First-strand cDNA relied on TRAV- and TRBV-specific primers spanning alpha and beta chains. With a constant-region primer and a V-primer adapter, TCRs were subjected to around 20 PCR cycles of amplification. TCRdb processed the reads anew with MiXCR; each CDR3 protein has one entry. The table shows 85,000 to 95,000 distinct CDR3 sequences, with 9.4% occurring only once. This clonotype came up many times. The time point is: before trial treatment. Germline V gene sequence: CDR1 SQVTM, CDR2 ANQGSEA. The CDR3 contains 15 residues. J was trimmed by 3 bases and V by 2 bases; bases with no gene match: 8. The source material was PBMCs, sampled before treatment. The source is a male donor with prostate cancer. The chain uses TRBV29-1 and TRBJ2-7; 9 bases map to TRBD1. This chain's CDR3 is CSVENRGQGIYEQYF. The CDR3 DNA follows: TGCAGCGTTGAAAACCGGGGACAGGGAATCTACGAGCAGTACTTC.